The present T cell receptor (beta chain) was sequenced within a study of cytomegalovirus exposure and HLA in healthy donors. In this sample, this clone turned up once. Its antigen is not known. The germline gives CDR1 SGHTA, CDR2 FQGTGA. V was clipped by 1 base and J by 5 bases; unmatched bases: 3. The CDR3 runs to 15 residues. Amplification used 60 Vbeta primers and 13 Jbeta primers. Sequencing was performed with immunoSEQ multiplex PCR; in TCRdb, only in-frame clones are kept and a portion is missing. The sample lists 200,000 to 300,000 clones, 85% occurring once. Study results and caveats: The study put 150 to 200 TCR beta chains on its list as cytomegalovirus-associated.

This sequence originates from a girl aged 2-9 years in good health and CMV-seronegative. Sequenced input: PBMCs. V gene TRBV7-3 combines with J gene TRBJ2-1; 9 bases are a match to TRBD2. The CDR3 region has the DNA TGTGCCAGCAGCTTAAGCGGGGGGGGAAACAATGAGCAGTTCTTC. This sequence encodes CASSLSGGGNNEQFF. Full variable domain (outside the CDR3, taken from reference TRBV7-3 and TRBJ2-1): GAGVSQTPSNKVTEKGKYVELRCDPISGHTALYWYRQSLGQGPEFLIYFQGTGAADDSGLPNDRFFAVRPEGSVSTLKIQRTERGDSAVYLCASSLSGGGNNEQFFGPGTRLTVL.